A single sample is the source of the 9 T cell receptor beta chains below, sequenced in a study of graft-versus-host responses after intestinal transplantation. Sequencing used immunoSEQ multiplex PCR; TCRdb keeps in-frame clones, though not all of them. In the table there are 96,000 or so clones, approximately 90% of which are singletons. No antigen has been identified for these receptors. Sequenced here: unstimulated CD4+ T cells sorted from spleen or lymph node cells, sampled before intestinal transplant. The source is a human donor who received an intestinal transplant.

The chain joins TRBV6-1 to TRBJ2-2; 13 nucleotides match TRBD2. Germline trimming cut 4 bases from V and 3 bases from J; bases unmatched to any gene: 2. The CDR3 spans 16 residues. From germline, CDR1 is MNHNS and CDR2 SASEGT. The CDR3 DNA reads TGTGCCAGCAGTGCACTAGCGGGGGGGTACACCGGGGAGCTGTTTTTT. Protein product: CASSALAGGYTGELFF.

This chain connects TRBV25-1 to TRBJ1-5; 9 nucleotides agree with TRBD1. CDR3 length equals 16 residues. In germline, CDR1 is MGHDK, CDR2 SYGVNS. V dropped 3 bases and J dropped 4; count of bases not matched to a gene: 7. CDR3: CASSDGTGNFNQPQHF. The CDR3 bases are TGTGCCAGCAGTGATGGGACAGGGAATTTTAATCAGCCCCAGCATTTT.

The CDR3 nucleotides are TGTGCCAGCACCCAAAGACTAGCCGCGCAGTATTTT. It codes for CASTQRLAAQYF. V is TRBV28 and J is TRBJ2-3; 7 bases are a match to TRBD2. Germline CDR1 reads MDHEN; CDR2 reads SYDVKM. The CDR3 totals 12 residues. The V gene end was trimmed by 7 bases and the J gene end by 10 bases; junction bases not matched to a gene: 8.

The rearrangement links TRBV7-2 to TRBJ2-2, with D hard to call. Trimming took off 3 bases at V and 7 bases at J, with 6 bases between the two ends. The CDR3 has 12 amino acids. Per the germline V gene, CDR1 is SGHTA and CDR2 is FQGNSA. CDR3 coding DNA: TGTGCCAGCAGCTTTCTCGGCGGGGAGCTGTTTTTT. Its translation is CASSFLGGELFF. The full variable domain, with the rest looked up from reference TRBV7-2 and TRBJ2-2, is GAGVSQSPSNKVTEKGKDVELRCDPISGHTALYWYRQSLGQGLEFLIYFQGNSAPDKSGLPSDRFSAERTGGSVSTLTIQRTQQEDSAVYLCASSFLGGELFFGEGSRLTVL.

The chain combines TRBV7-3 with TRBJ2-6, with D perhaps matching TRBD2 (6 bases). The CDR3 is 16 residues long. Trimming left V 0 bases short and J 4 bases short, with 10 bases between. Germline V gene lookup returns CDR1 SGHTA and CDR2 FQGTGA. The CDR3: CASSLTSGSGANVLTF. The CDR3 DNA follows: TGTGCCAGCAGCTTAACGTCCGGGAGCGGGGCCAACGTCCTGACTTTC.

This rearrangement joins TRBV29-1 to TRBJ1-1, with 8 bases aligning to TRBD1. Looked up from germline, CDR1 is SQVTM and CDR2 is ANQGSEA. Trimming removed 6 bases from V and 3 bases from J; junction bases left unmatched: 3. The CDR3 runs to 12 residues. In DNA, the CDR3 is TGCAGCGTGGGACAGGAGTACACTGAAGCTTTCTTT. Encoded protein: CSVGQEYTEAFF.

The chain links TRBV2 to TRBJ2-1; 7 positions match TRBD2. V shed 6 bases and J 6 bases; nucleotides not matched to a gene: 11. This CDR3 is built from 15 residues. Germline V CDR1 and CDR2: SNHLY, FYNNEI. CDR3 amino acids: CASRLGLGESNEQFF. In nucleotides, the CDR3 is TGTGCCAGCAGACTAGGACTAGGGGAAAGCAATGAGCAGTTCTTC. Combining the CDR3 with reference TRBV2 and TRBJ2-1 gives the whole variable domain EPEVTQTPSHQVTQMGQEVILRCVPISNHLYFYWYRQILGQKVEFLVSFYNNEISEKSEIFDDQFSVERPDGSNFTLKIRSTKLEDSAMYFCASRLGLGESNEQFFGPGTRLTVL.

This clone appeared a single time. J is TRBJ2-1 and V is TRBV7-9; weak D call: TRBD2 (7 bases). V was cut by 5 bases and J by 6 bases, with 17 bases left in between. Germline lookup yields CDR1 SEHNR and CDR2 FQNEAQ (reference sequence). This CDR3 contains 15 residues. CDR3 in DNA: TGTGCCAGCAGCCCGCTCGGGGGGCCGCGCAATGAGCAGTTCTTC. Amino acid sequence: CASSPLGGPRNEQFF.

The genes are TRBV7-2 and TRBJ1-5; 7 bases agree with TRBD1. Germline CDR1 reads SGHTA; CDR2 reads FQGNSA. The CDR3 runs to 14 residues. V gave up 5 bases and J gave up 2 bases; unmatched junction bases: 3. CDR3: CASSGQGGNQPQHF. CDR3 bases: TGTGCCAGCAGCGGGCAGGGGGGCAATCAGCCCCAGCATTTT.